This T cell receptor (beta chain) was obtained from a study of radiotherapy plus CTLA-4 blockade in lung cancer. Of note for this clone: Its cognate antigen is unknown.

Study-wide results and caveats: Some TCR clones had been derived from tumors. These clones expanded in peripheral blood after radiotherapy plus ipilimumab.

TCRdb's table, derived via immunoSEQ multiplex PCR, lists solely in-frame clones and lacks some. Among approximately 85,000 clones listed, around 86% were seen once. This TCR came from a human donor with non-small cell lung cancer who had a partial response to radiotherapy plus ipilimumab. The input for sequencing was peripheral blood, taken from a patient treated with radiotherapy plus ipilimumab.

The CDR3 sequence is CSARDLGAQHF. CDR3 nucleotides: TGCAGTGCTAGAGATTTGGGGGCTCAGCATTTT. The chain recombines TRBV20-1 with TRBJ1-5, with a weak D call TRBD1 (6 bases). The CDR3 extends over 11 amino acids. Germline-derived CDR1 and CDR2 are DFQATT and SNEGSKA (reference sequence). The germline V and J ends were trimmed by 0 bases and 13 bases, with 10 bases remaining between them.